The clone carrying this T cell receptor beta chain was seen a few times. Ligated cDNA underwent four rounds of PCR with nested alpha and beta constant region primers and SP2. TCRdb reprocessed the 5' RACE reads with MiXCR, giving one entry per CDR3 protein. The table shows 55,000 to 70,000 distinct CDR3 sequences, with 6% to 8.5% occurring only once. An oligonucleotide containing a UMI was ligated to the 3' end of TCR cDNA. This specimen belongs to a study of naive and memory T cell subsets. The CDR3 is made up of 15 amino acids. Looked up from germline, CDR1 is SEHNR and CDR2 is FQNEAQ (reference sequence). Trimming stripped 4 bases from V and 5 bases from J, with 17 bases between.

This receptor was identified in a female donor in good health. V and J are TRBV7-9 and TRBJ2-5, with TRBD1 as a possible D gene (6 bases). The CDR3 DNA reads TGTGCCAGCAGCTCAAAAATAGGGGGATCGGAGACCCAGTACTTC. Translated: CASSSKIGGSETQYF. Using reference TRBV7-9 and TRBJ2-5 for the parts outside the CDR3, the full variable domain is DTGVSQNPRHKITKRGQNVTFRCDPISEHNRLYWYRQTLGQGPEFLTYFQNEAQLEKSRLLSDRFSAERPKGSFSTLEIQRTEQGDSAMYLCASSSKIGGSETQYFGPGTRLLVL.